The 27 T cell receptor beta chains below were found in one sample sequenced in a study of blood T cells in healthy people across ages. A sample-barcoded 5' primer and a J-beta primer mix were used in a second PCR of roughly 6 to 11 cycles. TCRdb independently ran MiXCR on the 5' RACE reads; one entry per CDR3 protein. The repertoire holds about 1.4 million distinct CDR3 sequences, approximately 63% seen once, with 6.5% to 8.5% in the top ten. The specimen sequenced was blood. These receptors were taken from a man aged 18 to 30 in good health.

The chain carries TRBV6-5 and TRBJ2-7; TRBD2 agrees at 9 bases. The CDR3 consists of 15 residues. Germline CDR1 MNHEY, CDR2 SVGAGI. V lost 2 bases to trimming and J lost 2 bases; unmatched junction nucleotides: 4. Here the CDR3 DNA reads TGTGCCAGCAGTTACGAGCGGGGGGCTCCCTACGAGCAGTACTTC. Amino acids: CASSYERGAPYEQYF.

This clonotype was found once. The V and J genes are TRBV20-1 and TRBJ2-7, with 12 bases lining up with TRBD2. This CDR3 comprises 19 residues. Germline CDR1 DFQATT, CDR2 SNEGSKA (reference sequence). Losses at the gene ends were 0 bases for V and 0 bases for J; bases not matched to a gene: 12. CDR3 nucleotides: TGCAGTGCTAGAGATCTTGGTCCTTGGACTAGCGGGACCTCCTACGAGCAGTACTTC. The encoded protein is CSARDLGPWTSGTSYEQYF.

This chain joins TRBV5-4 and TRBJ1-2; D is unclear. Germline CDR1 and CDR2: SGHNT and YYREEE (reference sequence). The ends were cut back, 0 bases at V and 4 bases at J, with 13 bases in the middle. The CDR3 totals 15 residues. The CDR3 DNA is TGTGCCAGCAGCTTGGAGTCGCAGGCTCCCTATGGCTACACCTTC. It specifies CASSLESQAPYGYTF.

V and J are TRBV9 and TRBJ1-1; no clear D gene. This CDR3 comprises 13 residues. Between the trimmed V and J ends, which lost 0 bases and 7 bases, there was a span of 10 bases. Germline loops: CDR1 SGDLS, CDR2 YYNGEE. The CDR3 region has the DNA TGTGCCAGCAGCGTAGCTTCGGCGGGTGAAGCTTTCTTT. The encoded protein is CASSVASAGEAFF.

V and J are TRBV3-1 and TRBJ1-2; 10 bases map to TRBD1. Germline V gene data show CDR1 as LGHDT and CDR2 as YNNKEL (reference sequence). The CDR3 has 17 amino acids. V lost 5 bases to trimming and J lost 4 bases; unmatched junction nucleotides: 13. In DNA form, the CDR3 reads TGTGCCAGCAGCACCCGGGACAGGGGAAGTCTCGGCTATGGCTACACCTTC. It codes for CASSTRDRGSLGYGYTF.

The chain combines TRBV12-3 or TRBV12-4 with TRBJ2-3; 13 nucleotides line up with TRBD2. Losses at the gene ends were 5 bases for V and 2 bases for J; bases not matched to a gene: 7. The CDR3 loop spans 17 amino acids. In DNA, the CDR3 is TGTGCCAGCAGTCACGGGACTAGCGGGATCCCCACAGATACGCAGTATTTT. Encoded protein: CASSHGTSGIPTDTQYF.

The chain is built from TRBV20-1 and TRBJ2-7; no clear D gene. V lost 0 bases, J lost 7 bases, and 16 bases lay in between. The CDR3 is 14 residues long. From germline, CDR1 is DFQATT and CDR2 SNEGSKA (reference sequence). CDR3 nucleotides: TGCAGTGCTAGAGATCCCCGACGGGTCCTAGAGCAGTACTTC. Translated: CSARDPRRVLEQYF.

The chain is built from TRBV4-1 and TRBJ2-1, with unresolved D. CDR1 and CDR2 from the germline V gene are MGHRA and YSYEKL. The V gene lost 1 base and the J gene lost 2 bases, with 12 bases spanning the gap. This CDR3 contains 16 residues. The CDR3 DNA is TGCGCCAGCAGCCAAGTAGGGCCGGAACCCTACAATGAGCAGTTCTTC. It encodes CASSQVGPEPYNEQFF.

The rearrangement joins TRBV4-2 to TRBJ2-2; 13 nucleotides align to TRBD2. Trimming at V came to 4 bases and at J to 0 bases, leaving 5 bases not matched to a gene. This CDR3 spans 18 amino acids. CDR1 LGHNA and CDR2 YNFKEQ come from the germline V gene. The CDR3: CASSLGTSGDANTGELFF. The CDR3, as DNA: TGTGCCAGCAGCCTGGGGACTAGCGGGGACGCGAACACCGGGGAGCTGTTTTTT.

This clonotype showed up just once. The genes are TRBV6-1 and TRBJ1-5; D perhaps matches TRBD1 (6 bases). Germline CDR1 reads MNHNS; CDR2 reads SASEGT. The CDR3 loop spans 17 amino acids. Trimming stripped 6 bases from V and 2 bases from J, with 20 bases between. CDR3 in DNA: TGTGCCAGCAGCCGATTGGCGGGGGCAAAGGGCAATCAGCCCCAGCATTTT. It is translated as CASSRLAGAKGNQPQHF.

This clonotype was observed a handful of times. The chain recombines TRBV6-5 with TRBJ2-7, with 8 bases aligning to TRBD1. This CDR3 comprises 16 residues. Germline assignment: CDR1 MNHEY and CDR2 SVGAGI. After removal of 6 bases from V and 2 bases from J, the junction contained 12 bases not matched to a gene. Here the CDR3 DNA reads TGTGCCAGCAGCCTTTCGGGTCCGACAGGGGCCTACGAGCAGTACTTC. It specifies CASSLSGPTGAYEQYF.

The chain recombines TRBV12-3 or TRBV12-4 with TRBJ1-6, with D possibly TRBD1 on 6 matching bases. The length of the CDR3 is 15 residues. Trimming stripped 5 bases from V and 7 bases from J, with 15 bases between. CDR3 amino acids: CASSDRPVGNSPLHF. CDR3 nucleotides: TGTGCCAGCAGTGACAGGCCCGTAGGGAATTCACCCCTCCACTTT.

The chain couples TRBV20-1 to TRBJ2-1; 7 nucleotides match TRBD2. CDR1 and CDR2 (germline): DFQATT, SNEGSKA (reference sequence). The length of the CDR3 is 13 residues. Trimming at V came to 5 bases and at J to 5 bases, leaving 6 bases not matched to a gene. The CDR3 loop is CSAYLAADNEQFF. In DNA, the CDR3 is TGCAGTGCTTACCTAGCGGCCGACAATGAGCAGTTCTTC.

This rearrangement joins TRBV4-2 to TRBJ2-1, with 10 bases aligning to TRBD1. After removal of 0 bases from V and 4 bases from J, the junction contained 6 bases not matched to a gene. CDR3 length equals 17 residues. The germline CDR1 and CDR2 sequences are LGHNA and YNFKEQ. DNA for the CDR3: TGTGCCAGCAGCCAAGAGGTCGGGGGACAGGGGTACAATGAGCAGTTCTTC. Amino acids: CASSQEVGGQGYNEQFF.

Note on this clonotype: The CDR3 does not close with the conserved phenylalanine or tryptophan, likely indicating a read error. The chain couples TRBV4-2 to TRBJ1-2, with TRBD1 as a possible D gene (5 bases). The germline CDR1 and CDR2 sequences are LGHNA and YNFKEQ. Trimming pared 0 bases from V and 5 bases from J, leaving 13 bases between. This CDR3 is built from 15 residues. CDR3 protein: CASSQEFAGIYGYTV. In DNA, the CDR3 is TGTGCCAGCAGCCAAGAGTTTGCAGGGATTTATGGCTACACCGTC.

This chain connects TRBV6-1 to TRBJ2-3; D may be TRBD2 (6 bases). Trimming shortened V by 7 bases and J by 2 bases, and 16 bases separated the two germline ends. The length of the CDR3 is 15 residues. Germline V gene data show CDR1 as MNHNS and CDR2 as SASEGT. DNA of the CDR3: TGTGCCAGCACAGCGACTAGTCGTCCCACAGATACGCAGTATTTT. Translation gives CASTATSRPTDTQYF.

This sequence joins TRBV2 and TRBJ2-6, with 7 bases lining up with TRBD1. V dropped 7 bases and J dropped 4; count of bases not matched to a gene: 4. In germline, CDR1 is SNHLY, CDR2 FYNNEI. CDR3 length equals 14 residues. This chain's CDR3 is CASTTGVGANVLTF. The CDR3 nucleotides read TGTGCCAGCACAACAGGGGTCGGGGCCAACGTCCTGACTTTC.

The rearrangement uses TRBV10-3 and TRBJ2-1, with 8 bases aligning to TRBD2. Germline lookup yields CDR1 ENHRY and CDR2 SYGVKD. With V trimmed by 10 bases and J by 4 bases, 12 bases remained unmatched. This CDR3 has 15 residues. The CDR3 protein is CATRGVGESYNEQFF. The CDR3 DNA reads TGTGCCACGCGGGGGGTGGGAGAGTCTTACAATGAGCAGTTCTTC.

The chain joins TRBV25-1 to TRBJ2-3, with D perhaps matching TRBD1 (5 bases). V dropped 4 bases and J dropped 0 bases, with 20 bases sitting between them. This CDR3 has 18 amino acids. The germline V gene has CDR1 MGHDK and CDR2 SYGVNS. The CDR3 here is CASSVGGGATLSTDTQYF. CDR3 DNA: TGTGCCAGCAGTGTGGGTGGTGGGGCCACCCTGAGCACAGATACGCAGTATTTT.

A single count supports this clonotype. The gene calls are TRBV27 and TRBJ2-2; D call uncertain. There are 14 residues in the CDR3. The ends were cut back, 5 bases at V and 5 bases at J, with 12 bases in the middle. Germline CDR1 reads MNHEY; CDR2 reads SMNVEV (reference sequence). The CDR3: CASSPGRWTGELFF. The CDR3 region has the DNA TGTGCCAGCAGTCCAGGCCGGTGGACCGGGGAGCTGTTTTTT.

The rearrangement uses TRBV3-1 and TRBJ1-4; 7 bases fit TRBD1. Trimming cost V 4 bases and J 4 bases; bases outside gene matches: 9. Germline V gene sequence: CDR1 LGHDT, CDR2 YNNKEL (reference sequence). The CDR3 runs 16 residues. The CDR3 spells CASSRSLGQNNEKLFF. The CDR3 bases are TGTGCCAGCAGCCGGAGTCTGGGACAGAATAATGAAAAACTGTTTTTT.

The chain recombines TRBV29-1 with TRBJ2-5, with D perhaps matching TRBD1 (6 bases). Matching the DNA end better, TRBJ2-7 makes the J call doubtful. The CDR3 contains 12 residues. CDR1 and CDR2 (germline): SQVTM, ANQGSEA. CDR3 in DNA: TGCAGCGTTGGGACAGCGGCCGGCGAGCAGTACTTC. Its protein is CSVGTAAGEQYF.

The chain is built from TRBV9 and TRBJ1-6; TRBD1 might be the D (5 bases). CDR3 length: 13 residues. The germline V gene encodes CDR1 SGDLS and CDR2 YYNGEE. V was trimmed by 0 bases and J by 10 bases, leaving 8 bases between them. CDR3 sequence reads: CASSVGGDSPLHF. CDR3 nucleotide sequence: TGTGCCAGCAGCGTAGGAGGGGACTCACCCCTCCACTTT.

The V gene is TRBV15, the J gene TRBJ2-1; D possibly matches TRBD1 or TRBD2 (6 bases each). V was shortened by 0 bases and J by 6 bases, with 12 bases between the two germline ends. Germline V lookup: CDR1 LNHNV, CDR2 YYDKDF (reference sequence). This CDR3 region has 15 residues. CDR3 in amino acids: CATSRDLGGGNEQFF. CDR3 DNA sequence: TGTGCCACCAGCAGAGATTTAGGGGGAGGCAATGAGCAGTTCTTC.

This clonotype is a singleton in its sample. The rearrangement links TRBV6-6 to TRBJ2-1; perhaps D is TRBD1 or TRBD2 (6 bases each). CDR3 length equals 16 residues. Trimming stripped 6 bases from V and 5 bases from J, with 20 bases between. CDR1 is MNHNY, CDR2 SVGAGI, per germline (reference sequence). The CDR3 region is CASRYLGGNSDNEQFF. CDR3 DNA: TGTGCCAGCAGATACCTCGGGGGCAATTCAGACAATGAGCAGTTCTTC.

Turning to this clonotype: The junction differs from germline at one of its ends, possibly a read error. The rearrangement uses TRBV11-2 and TRBJ2-5; 7 bases map to TRBD2. Germline loops: CDR1 SGHAT, CDR2 FQNNGV. This CDR3 has 13 residues. CDR3 region: CASCRGELYEQYF. The CDR3 DNA reads as TGTGCCAGCTGCCGGGGGGAGCTCTACGAGCAGTACTTT.

This chain joins TRBV7-2 and TRBJ2-1, with D perhaps matching TRBD2 (6 bases). V was pared by 1 base and J by 9 bases, with 13 bases between. Germline CDR1 SGHTA, CDR2 FQGNSA. The CDR3 loop spans 14 amino acids. The CDR3 sequence: CASSLGLVSTEQFF. The CDR3 DNA reads TGTGCCAGCAGCTTAGGACTAGTTTCGACTGAGCAGTTCTTC.